Below are 18 T cell receptor beta chains sequenced from a single sample in a study of OX40 agonist ivuxolimab in advanced cancers. Some clones are missing from TCRdb's copy, which holds only in-frame ones; the method was immunoSEQ multiplex PCR. The sample includes around 72,000 clones, more than 75% of them seen just once. This specimen was CD4+ or CD8+ T cells sorted from blood, taken in a trial of the OX40 agonist ivuxolimab. The receptors derive from an adult with an advanced solid tumor such as melanoma, head and neck, liver or kidney cancer.

The chain has TRBV11-3 and TRBJ2-7; D is unclear. V was pared by 4 bases and J by 2 bases, with 9 bases between. Germline V gene sequence: CDR1 SGHNT, CDR2 YENEEA. The CDR3 sequence is 13 residues long. Here the CDR3 DNA reads TGTGCCAGCAGCTCCGTTCCGCCCTACGAGCAGTACTTC. Translation: CASSSVPPYEQYF.

The rearrangement joins TRBV4-1 to TRBJ1-1; TRBD1 matches 8 bases. There are 18 residues in the CDR3. The trim removed 0 bases at V and 4 bases at J, leaving 13 bases unmatched. In germline, CDR1 is MGHRA, CDR2 YSYEKL. The CDR3 DNA follows: TGCGCCAGCAGCCAAGATGGGCCCGACAGGGGCTTGGTCACTGAAGCTTTCTTT. It yields the protein CASSQDGPDRGLVTEAFF.

The chain joins TRBV5-1 to TRBJ2-7; 13 positions agree with TRBD2. CDR3 size: 15 residues. Germline CDR1 is SGHRS and CDR2 is YFSETQ. V gave up 0 bases and J gave up 6 bases; unmatched junction bases: 3. CDR3 nucleotides: TGCGCCAGCAGCTTGGCGCGACTAGCGGGAGGCGAGCAGTACTTC. This translates into CASSLARLAGGEQYF.

The chain carries TRBV18 and TRBJ2-5; 8 positions match TRBD1. The length of the CDR3 is 13 residues. CDR1 KGHSH and CDR2 LQKENI come from the germline V gene. The V gene end was trimmed by 10 bases and the J gene end by 4 bases; junction bases not matched to a gene: 8. CDR3: CATAGGSRETQYF. In DNA form, the CDR3 reads TGTGCCACCGCAGGGGGCTCGCGAGAGACCCAGTACTTC.

The chain combines TRBV7-2 with TRBJ2-1; tentatively, D is TRBD1 or TRBD2 (5 bases each). The germline V gene has CDR1 SGHTA and CDR2 FQGNSA. The V gene lost 3 bases and the J gene lost 4 bases, with 10 bases spanning the gap. The CDR3 runs to 14 residues. The CDR3 DNA sequence: TGTGCCAGCAGCTTCGGGACGCATTACAATGAGCAGTTCTTC. Its protein product is CASSFGTHYNEQFF.

The chain carries TRBV30 and TRBJ2-1; 7 bases agree with TRBD2. Germline assignment: CDR1 GTSNPN and CDR2 SVGIG (reference sequence). CDR3 length: 11 residues. The trim removed 4 bases at V and 9 bases at J, leaving 3 bases unmatched. DNA of the CDR3: TGTGCCTGGAACCCGGGAGGTGAGCAGTTCTTC. Translated: CAWNPGGEQFF.

This clone turned up a few times. The chain carries TRBV6-1 and TRBJ1-5, with 7 bases that match TRBD1. The V and J ends lost 5 bases and 0 bases, in that order; junction bases with no gene match: 4. Germline lookup yields CDR1 MNHNS and CDR2 SASEGT. This CDR3 is built from 15 residues. CDR3 nucleotides: TGTGCCAGCAGTCCAGGGGGGGATAGCAATCAGCCCCAGCATTTT. Translation: CASSPGGDSNQPQHF.

V gene TRBV13 combines with J gene TRBJ2-7, with 11 bases that match TRBD2. The CDR3 has 16 amino acids. J was trimmed by 1 base and V by 5 bases; bases with no gene match: 7. Germline CDR1 PRHDT, CDR2 FYEKMQ (reference sequence). The chain's CDR3 is CASSKTGTSGSYEQYV. Written as DNA, the CDR3 is TGTGCCAGCAGCAAAACCGGGACTAGCGGATCCTACGAGCAGTACGTC.

V usage is TRBV10-3 and J usage is TRBJ2-6; 11 bases fit TRBD1. J gave up 4 bases and V 5 bases, and 4 bases lay outside the gene matches. CDR3 size: 16 residues. The germline V gene has CDR1 ENHRY and CDR2 SYGVKD. CDR3 bases: TGTGCCATCAGTCCGGGACAGGGGGTCGGGGCCAACGTCCTGACTTTC. It codes for CAISPGQGVGANVLTF.

V gene TRBV5-4 combines with J gene TRBJ2-3; perhaps TRBD1 as D (5 bases). The CDR3 is 14 residues long. V lost 4 bases, J lost 4 bases, and 13 bases lay in between. Germline loops: CDR1 SGHNT, CDR2 YYREEE (reference sequence). The CDR3 loop reads CASSAMTAPDTQYF. The CDR3 DNA follows: TGTGCCAGCAGCGCGATGACAGCCCCAGATACGCAGTATTTT.

The table lists this clone with a count of one. This chain connects TRBV7-6 to TRBJ1-5; D is uncertain. Germline lookup yields CDR1 SGHVS and CDR2 FNYEAQ. CDR3 length: 14 amino acids. Between the trimmed V and J ends, which lost 5 bases and 2 bases, there was a span of 10 bases. The CDR3 loop reads CASSPGRGNQPQHF. The CDR3 region has the DNA TGTGCCAGCAGCCCCGGACGGGGCAATCAGCCCCAGCATTTT. Combining the CDR3 with reference TRBV7-6 and TRBJ1-5 gives the whole variable domain GAGVSQSPRYKVTKRGQDVALRCDPISGHVSLYWYRQALGQGPEFLTYFNYEAQQDKSGLPNDRFSAERPEGSISTLTIQRTEQRDSAMYRCASSPGRGNQPQHFGDGTRLSIL.

V gene TRBV15 combines with J gene TRBJ1-2; D is possibly TRBD1 (5 bases). This CDR3 has 15 residues. Germline V gene sequence: CDR1 LNHNV, CDR2 YYDKDF (reference sequence). The V gene lost 3 bases and the J gene lost 7 bases, with 18 bases spanning the gap. Here the CDR3 reads CATSRATEEGVGYTF. The CDR3 DNA is TGTGCCACCAGCAGGGCGACTGAGGAAGGGGTTGGCTACACCTTC.

The chain is built from TRBV6-1 and TRBJ2-3, with D perhaps matching TRBD2 (6 bases). The germline V gene has CDR1 MNHNS and CDR2 SASEGT. V was trimmed by 7 bases and J by 0 bases, leaving 11 bases between them. This CDR3 is built from 14 residues. The CDR3 sequence: CASTAGLSTDTQYF. The CDR3 nucleotides are TGTGCCAGCACTGCGGGGTTGAGCACAGATACGCAGTATTTT.

V is TRBV5-5 and J is TRBJ2-5; D not resolved. Per germline, CDR1 SGHKS and CDR2 YYEKEE (reference sequence). V was cut by 0 bases and J by 2 bases, with 11 bases left in between. The CDR3 length is 15 residues. In nucleotides, the CDR3 is TGTGCCAGCAGCTTGGTTAGTTTACATCAAGAGACCCAGTACTTC. The encoded protein is CASSLVSLHQETQYF.

The rearrangement uses TRBV18 and TRBJ2-5, with 8 bases lining up with TRBD2. The CDR3 sequence is 16 residues long. Germline V CDR1 and CDR2: KGHSH, LQKENI. V lost 2 bases and J lost 3; bases outside the gene matches: 8. This chain's CDR3 is CASSPTPGGSEETQYF. CDR3 DNA sequence: TGTGCCAGCTCACCAACCCCGGGAGGGTCAGAAGAGACCCAGTACTTC. The variable domain in full, completed from reference TRBV18 and TRBJ2-5, reads NAGVMQNPRHLVRRRGQEARLRCSPMKGHSHVYWYRQLPEEGLKFMVYLQKENIIDESGMPKERFSAEFPKEGPSILRIQQVVRGDSAAYFCASSPTPGGSEETQYFGPGTRLLVL.

The chain has TRBV6-6 and TRBJ1-2; 10 bases match TRBD1. The CDR3 is 15 amino acids. Germline V gives CDR1 MNHNY, CDR2 SVGAGI (reference sequence). V was clipped by 6 bases and J by 7 bases; unmatched bases: 11. In nucleotides, the CDR3 is TGTGCCAGCAGGCGACCAGACAGGGGGCGCGGTGGCTACACCTTC. Protein sequence: CASRRPDRGRGGYTF.

In this sample, this clone turned up a few times. The chain links TRBV5-4 to TRBJ1-2; no reliable D call. This CDR3 region has 17 residues. CDR1 is SGHNT and CDR2 is YYREEE in the germline V gene (reference sequence). The V end was cut by 6 bases, the J end by 8 bases, with 29 bases between. The chain's CDR3 is CASTGSSVLAGLSGYTF. The CDR3 DNA sequence: TGTGCCAGCACAGGCTCCAGTGTGCTGGCAGGCCTAAGCGGCTACACCTTC.

This clone was observed a few times. The chain joins TRBV30 to TRBJ2-1; perhaps TRBD2 as D (5 bases). The CDR3 has 14 amino acids. Trimming took off 3 bases at V and 3 bases at J, with 12 bases between the two ends. Looked up from germline, CDR1 is GTSNPN and CDR2 is SVGIG (reference sequence). This CDR3 reads CAWRTAGGYNEQFF. The CDR3 DNA sequence: TGTGCCTGGAGGACTGCGGGCGGCTACAATGAGCAGTTCTTC.